The entry below describes one T cell receptor (beta chain). The V gene end was trimmed by 1 base and the J gene end by 6 bases; junction bases not matched to a gene: 7. The CDR3 runs to 15 residues. Per the germline V gene, CDR1 is GTSNPN and CDR2 is SVGIG (reference sequence). These data come from a study of shared clonotypes between healthy human individuals. TCRdb keeps only in-frame clones here, not all; method: immunoSEQ multiplex PCR. The sample shows around 1.9 million clones, roughly 95% of them seen only once. The naive CD8 population came from CD45RO-negative cells selected for CCR7, without terminally differentiated effector memory CD45RA+ cells.

The chain links TRBV30 to TRBJ2-7, with 12 bases lining up with TRBD1. The receptor was derived from a man aged 18 to 29 in good health. Some clones in this sample may be carry-over from other donors' samples. Sequenced material: naive CD8+ T cells from PBMCs. The CDR3 spells CAWSAGTGGFSEQYF. The CDR3 DNA is TGTGCCTGGAGTGCCGGGACAGGGGGCTTTAGCGAGCAGTACTTC.